Sequencing of this T cell receptor (beta chain) was carried out in a study of T cell responses to AZD1222 COVID-19 vaccine. Germline CDR1 and CDR2: SGDLS and YYNGEE. The CDR3 sequence is 16 residues long. With 4 bases clipped from V and 5 bases from J, the junction kept 14 bases outside the gene matches. Using immunoSEQ multiplex PCR, the repertoire was profiled, and TCRdb retains in-frame clones only, with some absent. This sample has tens of thousands of clones, with about four fifths found just once. The sequence came from an adult who received the AZD1222 COVID-19 vaccine. Material: peripheral blood, obtained 28 days after the second AZD1222 dose. The chain is built from TRBV9 and TRBJ2-5; 7 bases are a match to TRBD1. CDR3: CASSSLVGQPAETQYF. The CDR3, as DNA: TGTGCCAGCAGCTCCCTTGTGGGACAGCCCGCGGAGACCCAGTACTTC.